Each of the 2 T cell receptor beta chains below was sequenced from the same sample in a study of glioma-infiltrating T cells. TCR alpha and beta CDR3 regions were amplified from RNA using iRepertoire nested multiplex PCR. A single record per CDR3 protein comes from TCRdb applying MiXCR to the multiplex PCR reads. The sample shows around 100,000 distinct CDR3 sequences, about 30% of them seen only once. Sequencing was done on a sample of glioma tissue, nonneoplastic brain tissue, or PBMCs (not recorded which). Receptors were obtained from a human donor with low-grade glioma or glioblastoma, undergoing nonglioma brain surgery, or in good health (not recorded which).

This clonotype was recorded at least ten times. The chain links TRBV20-1 to TRBJ1-5, with TRBD1 matching 10 bases. This CDR3 has 15 amino acids. Germline trimming cut 5 bases from V and 4 bases from J; bases unmatched to any gene: 8. Germline-derived CDR1 and CDR2 are DFQATT and SNEGSKA (reference sequence). The CDR3 region has the DNA TGCAGTGCTCAAACCGGGACAGGGGTGAATCAGCCCCAGCATTTT. Protein: CSAQTGTGVNQPQHF.

Of note for this clonotype: The junction and the germline gene differ at one end; a read error may be behind it. The genes are TRBV7-2 and TRBJ2-3, with unresolved D. This CDR3 has 11 residues. CDR1 is SGHTA and CDR2 is FQGNSA in the germline V gene. CDR3 loop: CASTTRKTEYF. DNA of the CDR3: TGTGCCAGCACCACTCGGAAGACCGAGTACTTT.